Shown below are 23 T cell receptor beta chains from a single sample sequenced in a study of T cell repertoires in cytomegalovirus infection. TCRdb fed the reads into MiXCR, producing one record per CDR3 protein. Of around 490,000 distinct CDR3 sequences detected, roughly 29% appear once; the ten largest clones hold under 15%. What was sequenced was PBMCs. The receptors derive from a human donor in good health (CMV status not recorded). Some clones in this sample may be carry-over from other donors' samples.

The chain combines TRBV6-5 with TRBJ2-5, with TRBD1 matching over 11 bases. The CDR3 spans 14 residues. Germline trimming cut 3 bases from V and 5 bases from J; bases unmatched to any gene: 2. The germline V gene encodes CDR1 MNHEY and CDR2 SVGAGI. The DNA for the CDR3 is TGTGCCAGCAGTTATGGGACAGGGGGGGAGACCCAGTACTTC. This translates into CASSYGTGGETQYF.

This clonotype was found a few times. This chain connects TRBV19 to TRBJ2-5; TRBD2 might be the D (6 bases). Deletions cut 1 base from V and 0 bases from J, with 9 bases between. The length of the CDR3 is 15 residues. Germline assignment: CDR1 LNHDA and CDR2 SQIVND (reference sequence). CDR3 loop: CASSIVGGYQETQYF. The DNA of the CDR3 is TGTGCCAGTAGTATAGTGGGGGGTTACCAAGAGACCCAGTACTTC.

The chain uses TRBV30 and TRBJ2-5; D is possibly TRBD1 (7 bases). This CDR3 is 13 amino acids long. Trimming stripped 3 bases from V and 4 bases from J, with 12 bases between. CDR1 and CDR2 from the germline V gene are GTSNPN and SVGIG (reference sequence). CDR3 DNA: TGTGCCTGGAGAGTCCAGGGGGGAGAGACCCAGTACTTC. It specifies CAWRVQGGETQYF. The full variable domain, with the rest looked up from reference TRBV30 and TRBJ2-5, is SQTIHQWPATLVQPVGSPLSLECTVEGTSNPNLYWYRQAAGRGLQLLFYSVGIGQISSEVPQNLSASRPQDRQFILSSKKLLLSDSGFYLCAWRVQGGETQYFGPGTRLLVL.

The J gene is TRBJ1-4, the V gene TRBV30; no clear D gene. The V end was cut by 0 bases, the J end by 5 bases, with 13 bases between. The germline CDR1 and CDR2 sequences are GTSNPN and SVGIG (reference sequence). CDR3 size: 15 residues. CDR3 in DNA: TGTGCCTGGAGTGTAGGCCTCCGGCGGAATGAAAAACTGTTTTTT. Translating gives CAWSVGLRRNEKLFF.

The chain's CDR3 is CASRHAQDSTNGYTF. The CDR3 region has the DNA TGTGCCAGCCGACATGCCCAGGACAGCACAAATGGCTACACCTTC. The rearrangement uses TRBV3-1 and TRBJ1-2; the D gene is possibly TRBD1 (6 bases). The V gene lost 8 bases and the J gene lost 6 bases, with 22 bases spanning the gap. Germline V CDR1 and CDR2: LGHDT, YNNKEL (reference sequence). The CDR3 runs 15 residues.

This clonotype came up a few times. The V gene is TRBV6-5, the J gene TRBJ1-2; 9 nucleotides agree with TRBD1. V was clipped by 6 bases and J by 5 bases; unmatched bases: 7. Germline V CDR1 and CDR2: MNHEY, SVGAGI. The CDR3 has 14 residues. The DNA for the CDR3 is TGTGCCAGCAGGGAACCGGGACAGGGATATGGCTACACCTTC. It specifies CASREPGQGYGYTF.

Comments on this clonotype: The CDR3 end shows no conserved phenylalanine or tryptophan, and so a read error is likely. The gene calls are TRBV28 and TRBJ1-1; TRBD1 might be the D (5 bases). The V and J ends lost 5 bases and 7 bases respectively, with 14 bases between them. Germline assignment: CDR1 MDHEN and CDR2 SYDVKM. This CDR3 spans 13 amino acids. As DNA, the CDR3 is TGTGCCAGCAGTAGGGGTTTGAACCTTGAAGCTTTCATT. It is translated as CASSRGLNLEAFI.

The chain employs TRBV28 and TRBJ1-6; tentatively, D is TRBD1 (6 bases). This CDR3 has 15 residues. CDR1 is MDHEN and CDR2 is SYDVKM in the germline V gene. V was trimmed by 4 bases and J by 10 bases, leaving 17 bases between them. This CDR3 reads CASSSLRAGDSPLHF. The CDR3 coding sequence is TGTGCCAGCAGTTCCCTTAGAGCAGGGGACTCACCCCTCCACTTT.

There are a few counts of this clonotype. The rearrangement uses TRBV4-1 and TRBJ2-2; TRBD2 aligns across 14 bases. V shed 3 bases, J shed 6 bases, and the junction held 3 bases outside the gene matches. Germline V gene data show CDR1 as MGHRA and CDR2 as YSYEKL. The CDR3 is 16 residues long. CDR3 region: CASSHAGLAGAGELFF. The CDR3, as DNA: TGCGCCAGCAGCCACGCGGGACTAGCGGGAGCCGGGGAGCTGTTTTTT.

This clonotype was recorded only once. The V and J genes are TRBV19 and TRBJ2-1; D is unresolved. This CDR3 contains 13 residues. Trimming left V 5 bases short and J 10 bases short, with 15 bases between. Germline lookup yields CDR1 LNHDA and CDR2 SQIVND (reference sequence). CDR3 in amino acids: CASSYGSSTEQFF. Here the CDR3 DNA reads TGTGCCAGTAGTTACGGTAGTAGCACGGAGCAGTTCTTC.

This chain connects TRBV13 to TRBJ2-2; 8 positions agree with TRBD1. Germline CDR1 PRHDT, CDR2 FYEKMQ (reference sequence). The CDR3 sequence is 16 residues long. Trimming at V came to 0 bases and at J to 4 bases, leaving 4 bases not matched to a gene. CDR3 sequence: CASSLGRGRITGELFF. The CDR3 nucleotides read TGTGCCAGCAGCTTAGGCAGGGGGCGCATCACCGGGGAGCTGTTTTTT.

This chain joins TRBV7-3 and TRBJ2-6; TRBD1 might be the D (6 bases). Trimming took off 5 bases at V and 0 bases at J, with 20 bases between the two ends. The CDR3 loop spans 19 amino acids. Germline values: CDR1 SGHTA, CDR2 FQGTGA. The CDR3 region is CASSTRTGTQSSGANVLTF. The CDR3 DNA is TGTGCCAGCAGCACCCGGACCGGGACACAGTCCTCTGGGGCCAACGTCCTGACTTTC.

This clonotype was counted between two and nine times. The chain has TRBV12-3 or TRBV12-4 and TRBJ2-2, with 7 bases aligning to TRBD2. Trimming removed 1 base from V and 7 bases from J; junction bases left unmatched: 6. The CDR3 loop spans 15 amino acids. CDR3 coding DNA: TGTGCCAGCAGTTTAGTGGGATCTAGCGGCGGGGAGCTGTTTTTT. Its translation is CASSLVGSSGGELFF.

This rearrangement joins TRBV7-6 to TRBJ2-2; 8 bases line up with TRBD2. The CDR3 is 18 residues long. Per the germline V gene, CDR1 is SGHVS and CDR2 is FNYEAQ. V lost 1 base, J lost 4 bases, and 11 bases stayed unmatched. The CDR3 coding sequence is TGTGCCAGCAGCTTAGGCCGGGGGCTAGCGGGTACCACCGGGGAGCTGTTTTTT. Translating gives CASSLGRGLAGTTGELFF.

This clonotype was found many times. The rearrangement joins TRBV12-3 or TRBV12-4 to TRBJ1-2, with D perhaps matching TRBD1 (6 bases). The CDR3 consists of 15 residues. V dropped 4 bases and J dropped 4 bases, with 16 bases sitting between them. The CDR3 DNA is TGTGCCAGCAGTTCCCGTAGGGGGGCCCGCTATGGCTACACCTTC. The encoded protein is CASSSRRGARYGYTF.

CDR3: CASSRARLANNEQFF. The CDR3 bases are TGTGCCAGCAGCCGGGCCAGGCTAGCGAACAATGAGCAGTTCTTC. The chain links TRBV7-2 to TRBJ2-1; tentatively, D is TRBD2 (6 bases). Per the germline V gene, CDR1 is SGHTA and CDR2 is FQGNSA. This CDR3 is built from 15 residues. Trimming left V 5 bases short and J 5 bases short, with 16 bases between.

The chain joins TRBV12-3 or TRBV12-4 to TRBJ1-2; TRBD1 matches at 9 bases. The CDR3 is 16 amino acids. V was clipped by 4 bases and J by 2 bases; unmatched bases: 8. The CDR3 spells CASSYSGTGKNYGYTF. The CDR3 DNA sequence: TGTGCCAGCAGTTACTCAGGGACAGGGAAAAACTATGGCTACACCTTC.

This clonotype was observed at least ten times. The gene calls are TRBV7-3 and TRBJ2-1; possibly TRBD2 for D (6 bases). Germline V CDR1 and CDR2: SGHTA, FQGTGA. The length of the CDR3 is 14 residues. Trimming removed 2 bases from V and 7 bases from J, with 12 bases in between. CDR3 region: CASSLFGTPNEQFF. CDR3 nucleotide sequence: TGTGCCAGCAGCTTATTCGGGACTCCAAATGAGCAGTTCTTC.

In this sample, this clonotype turned up a few times. For the CDR3, the DNA is TGTGCCAGCAGGACCAGGGGAGATACGCAGTATTTT. Its translation: CASRTRGDTQYF. The chain combines TRBV6-2 or TRBV6-3 with TRBJ2-3; perhaps TRBD1 as D (6 bases). This CDR3 is 12 amino acids long. Trimming left V 6 bases short and J 5 bases short, with 9 bases between. Germline V lookup: CDR1 MNHEY, CDR2 SVGEGT.

V gene TRBV7-2 combines with J gene TRBJ2-1, with TRBD2 as a possible D gene (6 bases). CDR1 is SGHTA and CDR2 is FQGNSA in the germline V gene. This CDR3 is built from 14 residues. The V end lost 7 bases, the J end lost 4 bases, and 14 bases lay between the germline ends. The CDR3 spells CASTLSLAYNEQFF. CDR3 coding DNA: TGTGCCAGCACCCTAAGTCTAGCGTACAATGAGCAGTTCTTC.

Many counts were recorded for this clonotype. This sequence joins TRBV7-8 and TRBJ2-1, with 10 nucleotides matching TRBD2. The CDR3 has 17 amino acids. Germline V gene sequence: CDR1 SGHVS, CDR2 FQNEAQ. The V segment lost 6 bases and the J segment 4 bases; nucleotides outside the gene matches: 12. CDR3 bases: TGTGCCAGCAGGTTCCCTGGTCGGACTAGCGGTTACAATGAGCAGTTCTTC. Translated, it gives CASRFPGRTSGYNEQFF. The variable domain in full, completed from reference TRBV7-8 and TRBJ2-1, reads GAGVSQSPRYKVAKRGQDVALRCDPISGHVSLFWYQQALGQGPEFLTYFQNEAQLDKSGLPSDRFFAERPEGSVSTLKIQRTQQEDSAVYLCASRFPGRTSGYNEQFFGPGTRLTVL.

The chain couples TRBV18 to TRBJ2-1, with 9 bases that match TRBD2. Germline CDR1 KGHSH, CDR2 LQKENI. CDR3 length equals 14 residues. The J segment lost 13 bases and the V segment lost 0 bases, leaving 7 bases of the junction unmatched. CDR3 sequence reads: CASSPPSSGTSQFF. CDR3 coding DNA: TGTGCCAGCTCACCACCGTCTAGCGGGACAAGTCAGTTCTTC.

This clonotype appeared once. The chain carries TRBV27 and TRBJ1-1; no clear D gene. The CDR3 loop spans 15 amino acids. Trimming left V 1 base short and J 0 bases short, with 9 bases between. Germline V CDR1 and CDR2: MNHEY, SMNVEV (reference sequence). The CDR3 is CASSLFGPLNTEAFF. The CDR3 bases are TGTGCCAGCAGTTTATTCGGGCCTTTGAACACTGAAGCTTTCTTT.